This TCR beta chain was identified in a study of T-cell memory formation after mild COVID-19 listed by TCRdb under 2021. Notes on the research overall: TCR sequence clusters from the two donors were found to be largely donor specific. The cohort comprised two young, previously healthy adult volunteers, one female and one male. T-cell clones expanding and contracting after mild COVID-19 in a couple of donors were tracked by longitudinal TCRalpha and TCRbeta repertoire sequencing. Study-level results and caveats: From day 15 to 85, contracting clones showed balanced CD4/CD8 phenotypes, whereas a second wave of clones that expanded from day 15 to 37 leaned towards CD4+. Only a couple of mild cases were covered in the study, and larger cohorts including severe cases with pre-infection samples were considered necessary. The detection of some responding clones in pre-infection memory suggests that pre-existing cross-reactive memory T cells joined the SARS-CoV-2 response. Contracting CD4+ clones were found mainly in CM and EM memory subsets, while CD8+ clones were enriched in EMRA. SARS-CoV-2 specificity of the second-wave clones peaking on day 37 was not confirmed.

Ficoll-Paque density gradient centrifugation was used to isolate PBMCs. From its cysteine to its phenylalanine, the CDR3 spans 11 amino acids. CDR3 DNA only is kept here, 33 bases in frame from base 1. In the germline V gene, CDR1 corresponds to SQVTM and CDR2 to ANQGSEA. Trimming costs V 5 bases and J 4 bases, and their ends lie 9 bases apart. Sequencing took place on an Illumina NovaSeq 6000. TCRalpha and TCRbeta cDNA libraries were constructed by 5'RACE with constant-segment primers, with sample barcodes and unique molecular identifiers being introduced. RNA was extracted from every sample with Trizol reagent. Library amplification was performed in two PCR steps, and a second sample barcode and Illumina TruSeq adapters were introduced in the second step. Sequencing of the libraries was done on an Illumina NovaSeq, producing 2 x 150 bp paired-end reads. The authors processed their data as follows. The reads were demultiplexed and collapsed into UMI-guided consensus sequences using migec v1.2.7. With mixcr v2.1.11, UMI consensuses were aligned to TRA and TRB V and J templates and assembled into clonotypes. A clonotype was counted as expanded or contracted only if both edgeR and NoisET called the change significant, with noise models trained on biological replicates. edgeR calls used a false discovery rate-adjusted p below 0.01 and a log2 fold-change threshold of 1. As an exploratory analysis of dynamics, PCA with hierarchical clustering was applied to max-normalized trajectories of the 1000 most abundant clonotypes. Separately sequenced CD4+ and CD8+ repertoires were used to assign the CD4 or CD8 phenotype of responding clones. TCRdb cleaned the public reads at Q25 with fastp, built clones with MiXCR and kept in-frame beta chains. Merged by CDR3 protein, the rows form single entries marked with the most common genes and DNA. The V and J calls, along with clone size, are taken from TCRdb and not from the paper's own processing. This sample lists about 470,000 distinct CDR3 sequences; roughly 25% were detected once. The ten most abundant clones make up under 15% of the sample.

In its sample, this clonotype was seen a few times. What antigen it recognizes has not been identified. Qualities for individual bases were not recorded, and no much larger clone is one base off. The receptor chain draws on TRBV29-1 and TRBJ2-7, with an unclear D gene assignment. The receptor comes from an adult woman who had mild COVID-19 (a few samples of this study predate the infection). The sample titles of this study are shuffled in the database, so cell type and time point are left out; the donor was told from shared clones. The sample comprised PBMCs or a T cell subset sorted from them (not recorded which). The CDR3 here reads CSVIRDYEQYF. The DNA sequence is TGCAGCGTTATAAGGGATTACGAGCAGTACTTC.